The source of this T cell receptor (beta chain) is a study of identical twins. Germline V lookup: CDR1 ENHRY, CDR2 SYGVKD. The CDR3 sequence is 14 residues long. Between the trimmed V and J ends, which lost 10 bases and 5 bases, there was a span of 20 bases. In TCRdb, the 5' RACE reads were re-called with MiXCR into one record per CDR3 protein. The sample yields roughly 540,000 distinct CDR3 sequences, roughly 21% seen once. This clonotype has more than one count but fewer than ten. These data were also reused for a study on T cells expressing NK-cell markers. Per that paper: There were a few donors in whom these clonotypes also led the CD3+CD56-NKG2C+ fraction.

Sequencing was carried out using CD4+ T cells sorted from blood. The V and J genes are TRBV10-3 and TRBJ1-1; no reliable D call. This receptor was identified in a woman aged 18 to 35 in good health. This CDR3 reads CASRRSEGGTEAFF. Here the CDR3 DNA reads TGTGCCAGTAGACGGTCGGAGGGTGGGACTGAAGCTTTCTTT.